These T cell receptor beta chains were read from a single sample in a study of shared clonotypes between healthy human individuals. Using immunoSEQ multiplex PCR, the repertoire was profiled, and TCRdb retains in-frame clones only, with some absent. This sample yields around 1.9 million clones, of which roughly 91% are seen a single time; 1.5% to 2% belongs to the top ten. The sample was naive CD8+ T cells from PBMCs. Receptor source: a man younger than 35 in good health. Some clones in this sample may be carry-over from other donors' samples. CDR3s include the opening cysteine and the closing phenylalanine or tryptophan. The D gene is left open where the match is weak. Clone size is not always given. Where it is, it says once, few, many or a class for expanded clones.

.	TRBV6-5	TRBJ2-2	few	CATLDAGELFF	TGTGCCACCCTAGACGCCGGGGAGCTGTTTTTT
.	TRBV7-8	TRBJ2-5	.	CASSDRQETQYF	TGTGCCAGCAGCGACAGACAAGAGACCCAGTACTTC
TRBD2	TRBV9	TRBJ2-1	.	CASSVDGGRPSSYNEQFF	TGTGCCAGCAGCGTAGACGGCGGGAGGCCGAGCTCCTACAATGAGCAGTTCTTC
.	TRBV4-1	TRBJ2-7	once	CASSQDRGRGNEQYF	TGCGCCAGCAGCCAAGATAGGGGTAGAGGGAACGAGCAGTACTTC
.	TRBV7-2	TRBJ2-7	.	CASSLFWTTSYEQYF	TGTGCCAGCAGCTTATTCTGGACTACATCCTACGAGCAGTACTTC
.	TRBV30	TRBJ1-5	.	CAWSSRNSNQPQHF	TGTGCCTGGAGCAGTCGGAATAGCAATCAGCCCCAGCATTTT
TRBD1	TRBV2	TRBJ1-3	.	CASSVRGQETFKNTIYF	TGTGCCAGCAGTGTTCGAGGACAGGAGACTTTCAAAAACACCATATATTTT
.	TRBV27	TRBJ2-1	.	CASSDHNEQFF	TGTGCCAGCAGTGATCACAATGAGCAGTTCTTC
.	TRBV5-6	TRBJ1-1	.	CASSPGGTEAFF	TGTGCCAGCAGCCCCGGCGGCACTGAAGCTTTCTTT
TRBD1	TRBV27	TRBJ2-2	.	CASSLTGAGELFF	TGTGCCAGCAGTTTGACAGGGGCCGGGGAGCTGTTTTTT
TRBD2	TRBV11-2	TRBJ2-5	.	CASSPLAEETQYF	TGTGCCAGCAGCCCACTAGCGGAAGAGACCCAGTACTTC
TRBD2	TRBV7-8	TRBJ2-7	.	CASSFGLAGGSSYEQYF	TGTGCCAGCAGCTTCGGACTAGCGGGAGGATCCTCCTACGAGCAGTACTTC
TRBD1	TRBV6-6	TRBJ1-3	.	CASRHDRAGNTIYF	TGTGCCAGCAGACACGACAGGGCTGGAAACACCATATATTTT
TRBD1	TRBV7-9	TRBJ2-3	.	CASSRPQGTDTQYF	TGTGCCAGCAGCAGACCACAGGGGACAGATACGCAGTATTTT
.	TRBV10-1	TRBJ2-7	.	CASSESAGEQYF	TGCGCCAGCAGTGAGTCTGCGGGGGAGCAGTACTTC
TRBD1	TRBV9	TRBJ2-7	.	CASSLTGNEQYF	TGTGCCAGCAGCTTGACAGGGAACGAGCAGTACTTC
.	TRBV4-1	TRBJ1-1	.	CASSHGRASNLNTEAFF	TGCGCCAGCAGCCATGGCAGGGCCTCAAATTTGAACACTGAAGCTTTCTTT
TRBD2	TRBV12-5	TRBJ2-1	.	CASALGLAEYNEQFF	TGTGCTAGTGCCCTAGGGCTAGCGGAGTACAATGAGCAGTTCTTC
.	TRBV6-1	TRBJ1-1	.	CASSAGRLSNTEAFF	TGTGCCAGCAGTGCAGGGCGGCTATCGAACACTGAAGCTTTCTTT
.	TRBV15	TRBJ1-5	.	CATRDGFNQPQHF	TGTGCCACCCGAGACGGATTCAATCAGCCCCAGCATTTT
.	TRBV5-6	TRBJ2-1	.	CASSLMETVVF	TGTGCCAGCAGCTTGATGGAGACAGTCGTCTTC
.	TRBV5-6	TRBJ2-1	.	CASSTGTPPQFF	TGTGCCAGCAGCACCGGGACACCGCCGCAGTTCTTC
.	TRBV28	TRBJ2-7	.	CASSRLKSRYEQYF	TGTGCCAGCAGCCGCCTTAAGAGTCGGTACGAGCAGTACTTC
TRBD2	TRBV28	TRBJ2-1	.	CASSLYSGRAKDEQFF	TGTGCCAGCAGTTTATATAGCGGGAGGGCCAAGGATGAGCAGTTCTTC
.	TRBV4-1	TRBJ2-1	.	CASSHPGHYGNEQFF	TGCGCCAGCAGCCACCCGGGACACTATGGAAATGAGCAGTTCTTC
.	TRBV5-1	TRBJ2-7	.	CASSLGWTASYEQYF	TGCGCCAGCAGCTTGGGCTGGACGGCCTCCTACGAGCAGTACTTC
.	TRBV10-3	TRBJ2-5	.	CAISSGGETQYF	TGTGCCATTTCAAGTGGAGGGGAGACCCAGTACTTC
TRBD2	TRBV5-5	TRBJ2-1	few	CASSVGAGVWNEQFF	TGTGCCAGCAGTGTGGGAGCGGGAGTATGGAATGAGCAGTTCTTC
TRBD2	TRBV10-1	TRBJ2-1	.	CASSDQRLAGHSYNEQFF	TGCGCCAGCAGTGACCAACGACTAGCGGGACATTCCTACAATGAGCAGTTCTTC
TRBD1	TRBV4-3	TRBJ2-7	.	CASSQGTGSLYEQYF	TGCGCCAGCAGCCAAGGGACAGGGTCACTCTACGAGCAGTACTTC
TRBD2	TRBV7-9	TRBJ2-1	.	CASSHTLLLATSSYNEQFF	TGTGCCAGCAGCCATACCCTATTACTAGCGACAAGCTCCTACAATGAGCAGTTCTTC
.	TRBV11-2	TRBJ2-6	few	CASRFGANVLTF	TGTGCCAGCCGATTTGGGGCCAACGTCCTGACTTTC
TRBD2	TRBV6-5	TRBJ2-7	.	CASSYSSGTSLYEQYF	TGTGCCAGCAGTTACTCGAGTGGGACTAGCCTCTACGAGCAGTACTTC
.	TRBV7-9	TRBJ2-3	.	CASTPAQPTDTQYF	TGTGCCAGCACCCCGGCCCAGCCCACAGATACGCAGTATTTT
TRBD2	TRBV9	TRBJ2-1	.	CASSVFTSGSYNEQFF	TGTGCCAGCAGCGTGTTCACTAGCGGCTCCTACAATGAGCAGTTCTTC
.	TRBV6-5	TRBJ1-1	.	CASSYTGSEAFF	TGTGCCAGCAGTTACACAGGCTCTGAAGCTTTCTTT
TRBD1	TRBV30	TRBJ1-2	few	CAWDSDRGRDYGYTF	TGTGCCTGGGATTCCGACAGGGGGCGCGACTATGGCTACACCTTC